One and the same sample provided the 24 T cell receptor beta chains below, sequenced in a study of cytomegalovirus exposure and HLA in healthy donors. In the PCR, 60 Vbeta and 13 Jbeta primers were used. Method: immunoSEQ multiplex PCR; TCRdb's copy keeps in-frame clones and lacks some. Of approximately 140,000 clones listed, around 71% are singletons. Sequencing was done on a sample of PBMCs. The source of these receptors is a woman in her sixties in good health and CMV-seropositive.

This chain connects TRBV7-9 to TRBJ1-5, with D possibly being TRBD1 (6 bases). The germline CDR1 and CDR2 sequences are SEHNR and FQNEAQ (reference sequence). V lost 1 base and J lost 3, with 13 bases in between. The CDR3 contains 16 residues. The CDR3 here is CASSLGGQGYNQPQHF. The DNA for the CDR3 is TGTGCCAGCAGCTTAGGCGGGCAGGGGTACAATCAGCCCCAGCATTTT.

The V gene is TRBV4-1, the J gene TRBJ2-7; a weak D match, TRBD1 (5 bases). The CDR3 runs 15 residues. Trimming stripped 3 bases from V and 0 bases from J, with 12 bases between. Germline values: CDR1 MGHRA, CDR2 YSYEKL. CDR3 amino acids: CASSHPSTDSYEQYF. CDR3 sequence (DNA): TGCGCCAGCAGCCACCCCTCGACAGACTCCTACGAGCAGTACTTC.

The chain uses TRBV5-4 and TRBJ2-3, with 8 bases that match TRBD2. Germline V gene sequence: CDR1 SGHNT, CDR2 YYREEE (reference sequence). CDR3 length: 16 amino acids. With V trimmed by 0 bases and J by 1 base, 4 bases remained unmatched. The CDR3, as DNA: TGTGCCAGCAGCTTGGCCTTCGGGGGGGGCACAGATACGCAGTATTTT. It specifies CASSLAFGGGTDTQYF.

This chain joins TRBV6-6 and TRBJ2-6; perhaps TRBD1 as D (6 bases). This CDR3 has 14 residues. The germline V gene has CDR1 MNHNY and CDR2 SVGAGI (reference sequence). Trimming left V 8 bases short and J 0 bases short, with 8 bases between. The CDR3 is CASEGGSGANVLTF. In DNA form, the CDR3 reads TGTGCCAGCGAAGGGGGCTCTGGGGCCAACGTCCTGACTTTC.

A few counts support this clone. The V and J genes are TRBV5-1 and TRBJ2-3, with TRBD1 matching over 8 bases. Germline V gene data show CDR1 as SGHRS and CDR2 as YFSETQ. The V and J ends lost 4 bases and 2 bases, in that order; junction bases with no gene match: 0. The CDR3 runs 13 residues. For the CDR3, the DNA is TGCGCCAGCAGCCAGGGGGCCACAGATACGCAGTATTTT. This sequence encodes CASSQGATDTQYF. The full variable domain, rest sourced from reference TRBV5-1 and TRBJ2-3, is KAGVTQTPRYLIKTRGQQVTLSCSPISGHRSVSWYQQTPGQGLQFLFEYFSETQRNKGNFPGRFSGRQFSNSRSEMNVSTLELGDSALYLCASSQGATDTQYFGPGTRLTVL.

The chain employs TRBV9 and TRBJ2-7, with D perhaps matching TRBD1 (6 bases). The V gene's germline CDR1 is SGDLS and CDR2 YYNGEE. The CDR3 is 11 amino acids. V was trimmed by 3 bases and J by 13 bases, leaving 14 bases between them. The CDR3 nucleotides are TGTGCCAGCAGCGGCCGGGACACCTTATACTTC. Translation: CASSGRDTLYF.

V usage is TRBV18 and J usage is TRBJ1-1; D unresolved. Germline V CDR1 and CDR2: KGHSH, LQKENI. The CDR3 covers 13 residues. The V end was cut by 5 bases, the J end by 1 base, with 8 bases between. The CDR3 sequence is CASSVQRNTEAFF. The CDR3 nucleotides read TGTGCCAGCTCAGTACAGAGGAACACTGAAGCTTTCTTT.

To note about this clone: The sample has other DNA sequences that encode this CDR3 too. The chain carries TRBV5-1 and TRBJ1-1; possible D gene TRBD1, 5 bases. Germline values: CDR1 SGHRS, CDR2 YFSETQ. V shed 3 bases and J shed 0 bases, with 12 bases lying between them. The CDR3 is made up of 15 amino acids. The CDR3 spells CASSWGGGMNTEAFF. The CDR3, as DNA: TGCGCCAGCAGCTGGGGCGGGGGTATGAACACTGAAGCTTTCTTT.

The J gene is TRBJ1-5, the V gene TRBV6-1; D is uncertain. Germline V CDR1 and CDR2: MNHNS, SASEGT. The CDR3 spans 12 residues. V was pared by 3 bases and J by 4 bases, with 4 bases between. The CDR3 loop is CASSDQNQPQHF. The CDR3 DNA is TGTGCCAGCAGTGACCAGAATCAGCCCCAGCATTTT.

The chain couples TRBV4-1 to TRBJ1-2; D remains ambiguous. Germline V gives CDR1 MGHRA, CDR2 YSYEKL. CDR3 length: 15 residues. Trimming shortened V by 0 bases and J by 4 bases, and 12 bases separated the two germline ends. The CDR3: CASSQEEGFPYGYTF. The CDR3 DNA sequence: TGCGCCAGCAGCCAAGAGGAGGGTTTCCCCTATGGCTACACCTTC.

V and J are TRBV27 and TRBJ2-7; 8 positions agree with TRBD1. Germline lookup yields CDR1 MNHEY and CDR2 SMNVEV (reference sequence). The CDR3 sequence is 17 residues long. After removal of 1 base from V and 0 bases from J, the junction contained 8 bases not matched to a gene. CDR3 region: CASSLFGGQGASYEQYF. The DNA for the CDR3 is TGTGCCAGCAGTTTATTCGGTGGACAGGGCGCCTCCTACGAGCAGTACTTC.

The chain is built from TRBV18 and TRBJ2-2, with 8 nucleotides matching TRBD1. This CDR3 contains 15 residues. In germline, CDR1 is KGHSH, CDR2 LQKENI. J lost 3 bases, V lost 2 bases, and 2 bases had no gene match. Here the CDR3 reads CASSPEQGDTGELFF. The CDR3 coding sequence is TGTGCCAGCTCACCAGAACAGGGGGACACCGGGGAGCTGTTTTTT.

The chain uses TRBV29-1 and TRBJ2-4; TRBD1 is a possible D gene (5 bases). This CDR3 has 13 amino acids. Trimming took off 3 bases at V and 0 bases at J, with 6 bases between the two ends. CDR1 is SQVTM and CDR2 is ANQGSEA in the germline V gene. CDR3 in amino acids: CSVETVAKNIQYF. CDR3 sequence (DNA): TGCAGCGTTGAGACAGTAGCCAAAAACATTCAGTACTTC. Drawing the rest from reference TRBV29-1 and TRBJ2-4, the complete variable domain is SAVISQKPSRDICQRGTSLTIQCQVDSQVTMMFWYRQQPGQSLTLIATANQGSEATYESGFVIDKFPISRPNLTFSTLTVSNMSPEDSSIYLCSVETVAKNIQYFGAGTRLSVL.

The chain links TRBV10-2 to TRBJ2-5; a possible D gene is TRBD2 (7 bases). Germline CDR1 is WSHSY and CDR2 is SAAADI. Trimming stripped 6 bases from V and 2 bases from J, with 10 bases between. CDR3 length: 13 amino acids. DNA of the CDR3: TGCGCCAGCAGAGGGGGGGTGCAAGAGACCCAGTACTTC. Amino acid sequence: CASRGGVQETQYF.

The genes are TRBV5-1 and TRBJ2-7; perhaps TRBD1 as D (5 bases). The CDR3 extends over 12 amino acids. The V end lost 4 bases, the J end lost 7 bases, and 12 bases lay between the germline ends. Germline loops: CDR1 SGHRS, CDR2 YFSETQ. DNA of the CDR3: TGCGCCAGCAGCCTCCCTGGACAAGAGCAGTACTTC. Amino acids: CASSLPGQEQYF.

The CDR3 is CASSQGTGNEQFF. As DNA, the CDR3 is TGCGCCAGCAGCCAAGGGACAGGGAATGAGCAGTTCTTC. The genes are TRBV4-1 and TRBJ2-1; 8 nucleotides agree with TRBD1. V shed 1 base, J shed 7 bases, and the junction held 0 bases outside the gene matches. Germline V CDR1 and CDR2: MGHRA, YSYEKL. The CDR3 extends over 13 amino acids.

The rearrangement uses TRBV4-1 and TRBJ1-2; 10 positions match TRBD1. The junction had 4 bases not matched to a gene; V was cut back by 1 base and J by 5 bases. CDR1 is MGHRA, CDR2 YSYEKL, per germline. This CDR3 has 15 amino acids. In DNA, the CDR3 is TGCGCCAGCAGCCAAGTTGGGACAGGGGCATATGGCTACACCTTC. Protein product: CASSQVGTGAYGYTF.

The rearrangement links TRBV9 to TRBJ2-7; TRBD1 agrees at 9 bases. Germline assignment: CDR1 SGDLS and CDR2 YYNGEE. V dropped 2 bases and J dropped 4; count of bases not matched to a gene: 7. The CDR3 consists of 15 residues. CDR3 protein: CASSVRQGVEYEQYF. Written as DNA, the CDR3 is TGTGCCAGCAGCGTTCGACAGGGGGTGGAATACGAGCAGTACTTC. Filled out from reference TRBV9 and TRBJ2-7, the complete variable domain reads DSGVTQTPKHLITATGQRVTLRCSPRSGDLSVYWYQQSLDQGLQFLIQYYNGEERAKGNILERFSAQQFPDLHSELNLSSLELGDSALYFCASSVRQGVEYEQYFGPGTRLTVT.

This clone came up once. The CDR3 here is CASSPSGRAGNGYTF. The CDR3 coding sequence is TGTGCCAGCTCACCATCCGGCCGGGCCGGGAATGGCTACACCTTC. This chain connects TRBV18 to TRBJ1-2; D not resolved. This CDR3 comprises 15 residues. Trimming pared 2 bases from V and 6 bases from J, leaving 16 bases between. Germline loops: CDR1 KGHSH, CDR2 LQKENI.

V gene TRBV10-3 combines with J gene TRBJ1-2; D is unclear. The V and J ends lost 8 bases and 6 bases respectively, with 7 bases between them. The CDR3 sequence is 10 residues long. Per germline, CDR1 ENHRY and CDR2 SYGVKD. The DNA of the CDR3 is TGTGCCATCCTGAGTGATGGCTACACCTTC. Amino acids: CAILSDGYTF.

The V call is TRBV5-4, the J call TRBJ2-3, with D perhaps matching TRBD2 (5 bases). CDR1 and CDR2 from the germline V gene are SGHNT and YYREEE (reference sequence). V was shortened by 4 bases and J by 5 bases, with 14 bases between the two germline ends. This CDR3 comprises 14 residues. CDR3: CASSTTSVKDTQYF. For the CDR3, the DNA is TGTGCCAGCAGCACTACTAGTGTTAAAGATACGCAGTATTTT.

V usage is TRBV6-5 and J usage is TRBJ2-5; TRBD1 matches 7 bases. Per the germline V gene, CDR1 is MNHEY and CDR2 is SVGAGI. Trimming cost V 9 bases and J 1 base; bases outside gene matches: 5. The CDR3 totals 13 residues. CDR3 sequence (DNA): TGTGCCAGTGGGGACAGAACCCAAGAGACCCAGTACTTC. It translates to CASGDRTQETQYF.

This clone was seen a single time. The V and J genes are TRBV9 and TRBJ1-5; unclear D gene. CDR3 size: 15 residues. V lost 0 bases to trimming and J lost 7 bases, with 14 bases between them. Germline V gene sequence: CDR1 SGDLS, CDR2 YYNGEE. The CDR3 is CASSVAPAGGQPQHF. The CDR3, as DNA: TGTGCCAGCAGCGTAGCTCCAGCAGGAGGGCAGCCCCAGCATTTT.

The chain recombines TRBV6-5 with TRBJ1-5; weak D call: TRBD1 (6 bases). CDR1 is MNHEY and CDR2 is SVGAGI in the germline V gene. The V end lost 0 bases, the J end lost 0 bases, and 6 bases lay between the germline ends. The CDR3 sequence is 15 residues long. The CDR3 is CASSYSGGSNQPQHF. CDR3 coding DNA: TGTGCCAGCAGTTACTCAGGGGGTAGCAATCAGCCCCAGCATTTT.